Below are 4 T cell receptor beta chains sequenced from a single sample in a study of T-cell reconstitution after alpha-beta-depleted transplantation in children. Preparing the TCRbeta library involved the use of unique molecular identifiers. One entry per CDR3 protein, called by TCRdb with MiXCR from the PCR reads. The sample lists 100,000 to 120,000 distinct CDR3 sequences, around 10% seen once, with 8% in the top ten. The sample in question was PBMCs from the stem cell graft donor, obtained from the stem cell graft. The receptors were sampled from a human donor who donated a stem cell graft to a child with acute lymphoblastic leukemia.

Concerning this clonotype: An end of the junction differs from the germline gene, which may be a read error. The J gene is TRBJ2-2, the V gene TRBV5-1, with D perhaps being TRBD1 or TRBD2 (5 bases each). The CDR3 extends over 15 amino acids. Germline CDR1 reads SGHRS; CDR2 reads YFSETQ. CDR3 in amino acids: CASSLVLGNTGDLFF. The CDR3 DNA sequence: TGCGCCAGTAGCTTGGTTCTAGGGAACACCGGGGACCTGTTTTTT.

This clonotype was recorded at least ten times. The chain joins TRBV5-1 to TRBJ2-2; TRBD1 matches 7 bases. The CDR3 has 16 residues. V shed 1 base and J 0 bases; nucleotides not matched to a gene: 3. Germline-derived CDR1 and CDR2 are SGHRS and YFSETQ. This CDR3 is CASSLQDRANTGELFF. The CDR3 DNA sequence: TGCGCCAGCAGCTTGCAAGACAGGGCGAACACCGGGGAGCTGTTTTTT.

This clonotype was recorded many times. V and J are TRBV9 and TRBJ2-1; D unclear. The CDR3 runs 11 residues. Trimming pared 4 bases from V and 5 bases from J, leaving 4 bases between. Looked up from germline, CDR1 is SGDLS and CDR2 is YYNGEE. The CDR3, as DNA: TGTGCCAGCAGCATCCACAATGAGCAGTTCTTC. This codes for CASSIHNEQFF.

As to this clonotype: A much larger clone differs from this one at a single base, so this may be a read error. The chain links TRBV12-3 or TRBV12-4 to TRBJ1-2; maybe TRBD1 (6 bases). Trimming removed 5 bases at V and 3 bases at J, with 13 bases between. This CDR3 is built from 14 residues. CDR3 sequence: CASSILGHDYGYTF. The CDR3 DNA is TGTGCCAGCAGTATCCTGGGACATGACTATGGCTACACCTTC.